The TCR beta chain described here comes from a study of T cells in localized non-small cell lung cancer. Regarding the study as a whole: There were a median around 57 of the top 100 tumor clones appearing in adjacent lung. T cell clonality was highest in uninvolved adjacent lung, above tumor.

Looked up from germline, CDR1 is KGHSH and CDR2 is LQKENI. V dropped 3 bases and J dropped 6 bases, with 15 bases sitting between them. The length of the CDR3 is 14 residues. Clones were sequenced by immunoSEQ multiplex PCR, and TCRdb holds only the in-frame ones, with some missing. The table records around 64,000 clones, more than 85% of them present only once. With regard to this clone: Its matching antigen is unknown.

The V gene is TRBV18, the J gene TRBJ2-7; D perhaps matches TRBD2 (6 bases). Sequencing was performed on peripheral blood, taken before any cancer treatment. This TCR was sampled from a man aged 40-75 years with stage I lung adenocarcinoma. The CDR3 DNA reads TGTGCCAGCTCACCCGCGACTAGTGCCCGCGAGCAGTACTTC. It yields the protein CASSPATSAREQYF.